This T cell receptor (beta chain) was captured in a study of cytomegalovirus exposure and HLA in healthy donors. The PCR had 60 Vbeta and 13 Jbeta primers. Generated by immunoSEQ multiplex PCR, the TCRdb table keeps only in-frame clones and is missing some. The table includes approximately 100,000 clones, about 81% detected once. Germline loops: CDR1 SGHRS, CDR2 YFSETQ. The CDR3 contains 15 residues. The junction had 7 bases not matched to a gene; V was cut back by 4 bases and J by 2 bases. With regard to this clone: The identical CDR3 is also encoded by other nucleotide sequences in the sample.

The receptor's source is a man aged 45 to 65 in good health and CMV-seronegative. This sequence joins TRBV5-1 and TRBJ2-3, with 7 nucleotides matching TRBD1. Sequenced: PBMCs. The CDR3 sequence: CASSLPDRATDTQYF. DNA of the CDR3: TGCGCCAGCAGCCTACCTGACAGGGCCACAGATACGCAGTATTTT.